Listed below are T cell receptor beta chains from one sample, sequenced in a study of a mutant IDH1 vaccine in newly diagnosed glioma. Some clones are missing from TCRdb's copy, which holds only in-frame ones; the method was immunoSEQ multiplex PCR. The sample includes tens of thousands of clones, 83% of them seen just once. This specimen was PBMCs, taken from a glioma patient treated with radiotherapy, temozolomide or both. The receptors shown here come from a woman between 45 and 60 years old with glioma. Each CDR3 is given with its conserved first and last residue. The D gene is left open where the match is weak. Clone size appears in some rows only: once, few, many, or a class for an expanded clone.

CDR3 protein | CDR3 DNA | J gene | V gene | clone size | D gene
CASSPPRDRDSPLHF | TGTGCCAGCTCACCGCCCCGGGACAGGGATTCACCCCTCCACTTT | TRBJ1-6 | TRBV18 | NA | TRBD1
CASSVLQGLNTEAFF | TGTGCCAGCAGTGTCCTACAGGGGTTGAACACTGAAGCTTTCTTT | TRBJ1-1 | TRBV2 | NA | TRBD1
CASSLRRGTGDEQYF | TGTGCCAGCAGCCTAAGGAGGGGGACAGGGGACGAGCAGTACTTC | TRBJ2-7 | TRBV5-6 | few | TRBD1
CASSQWGTEAFF | TGTGCCAGCAGCCAATGGGGTACTGAAGCTTTCTTT | TRBJ1-1 | TRBV4-2 | NA | NA
CASSTRTLHYEQYF | TGTGCCAGTAGTACGCGGACACTTCACTACGAGCAGTACTTC | TRBJ2-7 | TRBV19 | few | NA
CASSLDSGRPTDTQYF | TGCGCCAGCAGCTTGGATAGCGGGAGACCCACAGATACGCAGTATTTT | TRBJ2-3 | TRBV5-1 | once | TRBD2
CASSTGQGQETQYF | TGTGCCAGCAGCACGGGACAGGGACAAGAGACCCAGTACTTC | TRBJ2-5 | TRBV9 | NA | TRBD1
CASSPPRAGGGRDEQYF | TGTGCCAGCAGTCCCCCCCGGGCAGGGGGAGGGAGGGACGAGCAGTACTTC | TRBJ2-7 | TRBV27 | NA | NA
CASSSDGSYGYTF | TGTGCCAGCAGCTCCGACGGATCCTATGGCTACACCTTC | TRBJ1-2 | TRBV7-8 | NA | NA
CASSLQGGNQPQHF | TGTGCCAGCAGCTTACAAGGGGGCAATCAGCCCCAGCATTTT | TRBJ1-5 | TRBV7-9 | NA | NA
CASSLTGEWAFF | TGCGCCAGCAGCCTGACAGGGGAGTGGGCTTTCTTT | TRBJ1-1 | TRBV5-1 | few | TRBD1
CASSSRTGILREQYF | TGTGCCAGCAGCTCGCGGACAGGGATACTTCGGGAGCAGTACTTC | TRBJ2-7 | TRBV5-6 | NA | TRBD1
CASSLTTGAGYTF | TGTGCCAGCTCTCTCACGACAGGGGCTGGCTACACCTTC | TRBJ1-2 | TRBV27 | NA | TRBD1
CSVGHRGEAFF | TGCAGCGTCGGACACAGGGGTGAAGCTTTCTTT | TRBJ1-1 | TRBV29-1 | NA | TRBD1
CASSVTGGRINEQFF | TGTGCCAGTAGTGTGACAGGGGGACGGATCAATGAGCAGTTCTTC | TRBJ2-1 | TRBV19 | NA | TRBD1
CASSSDRSSYEQYF | TGTGCCAGCAGTTCTGACAGGAGCTCCTACGAGCAGTACTTC | TRBJ2-7 | TRBV6-5 | NA | NA
CASSSSLGNQPQHF | TGTGCCAGCAGTTCATCTTTGGGAAATCAGCCCCAGCATTTT | TRBJ1-5 | TRBV6-6 | NA | NA